Sequencing of this TCR beta chain was carried out in a study of T cells in Graves' hyperthyroidism and ophthalmopathy (dated by TCRdb to about 2019). In terms of the full investigation: Peripheral blood samples were taken at the time of initial diagnosis, prior to any treatment. Prospective prediction of ophthalmopathy was tested in an independent validation cohort consisting of fewer than 20 hyperthyroidism patients and approximately 16 patients who later progressed to ophthalmopathy. TCR Vbeta CDR3 sequencing of 120 to 150 peripheral blood samples (over 40 ophthalmopathy, approximately 80 hyperthyroidism and roughly 17 progressor patients) is reported in the paper. Thyroid tissue and blood T-cell repertoires from six Graves' hyperthyroidism patients were also compared in the study. The 100 discovery patients were randomly split 7:3 into training and test sets. To identify TCR V-J signatures that set the groups apart, the researchers used a discovery cohort of about a hundred patients, made up of around 40 with Graves' ophthalmopathy and 55 to 65 with stable Graves' hyperthyroidism. Once sampling was done, hyperthyroidism patients were given methimazole at a starting dose of 30 mg daily, whereas ophthalmopathy patients were given high-dose intravenous methylprednisolone.

Hyperthyroidism patients were aged 18 to 65 years and newly diagnosed, with disease duration of less than 2 months. Exclusion was applied to patients with uncontrolled infections, other autoimmune diseases, pregnancy or lactation. Diagnoses were established on the basis of clinical symptoms, serum thyroxine and TRAb, thyroid ultrasound, and orbital computed tomography. Blood from progressor patients was drawn when they were first diagnosed with hyperthyroidism, before any ophthalmopathy symptoms appeared. Ficoll-Paque density gradient centrifugation was used to isolate PBMCs from 9.5 to 10 ml of fresh peripheral blood. Patients classed as progressors first received a Graves' hyperthyroidism diagnosis and then went on to develop ophthalmopathy during follow-up. Trizol reagent was used to extract total RNA, and RNA quality was then checked on an Agilent 2100 Bioanalyzer. Amplification of TCR beta CDR3 regions was carried out from RNA transcripts. For the first round of RT-PCR on the TCR CDR3, the HTBI primer set was used together with the Qiagen OneStep RT-PCR kit. Libraries were constructed in a second round of multiplex PCR, after which size selection and purification were performed. The libraries were sequenced on an Illumina HiSeq2000 using paired-end 100 bp reads. As for how the authors treated the data: SOAPnuke was used to process the raw data, with reads discarded if the reads contained adapters or uncalled bases, had a mean Phred below 15, or lacked an exact constant-primer or identifier match. COPE v1.2.5 was used to merge high-quality paired reads, and clonotypes were defined as unique nucleotide sequences. MiTCR v1.1 was used to align the clonotypes against IMGT TRBV, TRBD and TRBJ reference segments. The analysis was restricted to V-J combinations with a frequency above 0.0001, which together covered 99.2% of the repertoires. A TCS score was defined as the ratio of F50 (clonal expansion) to E x V (chaos), with BLOSUM62-based TCRdist applied between CDR3 peptides within each V-J. Welch's t-statistics and random forest reduced fewer than 600 V-J features to about 13, which were used in a naive Bayes classifier (R e1071). The public reads were reanalyzed by TCRdb: fastp trimming at Q25, MiXCR alignment, in-frame beta chains only. Identical CDR3 proteins give one entry, which carries the most common genes and DNA. What appears here as the V and J calls and clone size reflects TCRdb's work, not the paper's. The sample table contains around 400,000 distinct CDR3 sequences; only one count was recorded for 15% to 18% of them. Jointly, the top ten make up approximately 30% of the sample.

The CDR3 spans 13 residues, from the cysteine through the phenylalanine. The kept DNA is CDR3 alone, 39 bases in frame from the first base. V gives up 6 bases and J gives up 3 bases, and the segment between their germline ends measures 15 bases. CDR1 and CDR2 (SQVTM, ANQGSEA) derive from the germline V gene. Summary of the overall study and its limitations: During validation, the model predicted progression to ophthalmopathy a median of approximately six months ahead of onset, with 70.59% sensitivity and less than 85% specificity. Most expanded thyroid clonotypes (frequency above 0.001) were also found in blood, which suggests that blood repertoires may mirror thyroid immune responses. Ophthalmopathy was separated from stable hyperthyroidism by a 13 V-J signature model, with about 88% sensitivity and about 84% specificity obtained in cross-validation and 80%/75% obtained in testing. No statistical method was used to fix the sample size in advance, and group allocation was not hidden from the investigators.

Points on this clonotype: Which antigen it targets is not known. No base-level quality is on record; no much larger clone is a single base apart.

Here the chain combines TRBV29-1 and TRBJ2-7; the D segment is perhaps TRBD1 or TRBD2, each sharing 5 matched bases. The receptor's source is a woman between 18 and 29 years old with Graves' hyperthyroidism that later progressed to Graves' ophthalmopathy. The source material was blood. CDR3 protein: CSVRRAGNYEQYF. The nucleotide sequence reads as follows: TGCAGCGTGAGGCGGGCAGGGAACTACGAGCAGTACTTC.